The 26 T cell receptor beta chains presented below share a single source sample, sequenced in a study of identical twins. One entry per CDR3 protein results from TCRdb running MiXCR on the 5' RACE reads. The sample yields 200,000 to 300,000 distinct CDR3 sequences, roughly 13% seen once. The same sample was also studied in work on yellow fever vaccine responses in identical twins.

The sequencing input was memory (CD45RO+) T cells sorted from blood. Every receptor here comes from a woman under 30 in good health.

This clonotype was seen a few times. The chain combines TRBV9 with TRBJ2-1; 7 bases map to TRBD2. The J segment lost 9 bases and the V segment lost 1 base, leaving 7 bases of the junction unmatched. The V gene's germline CDR1 is SGDLS and CDR2 YYNGEE. CDR3 length equals 14 residues. CDR3 bases: TGTGCCAGCAGCGTATGGGGGGGGGAGGGTGAGCAGTTCTTC. Protein: CASSVWGGEGEQFF.

This clonotype appeared a few times. V usage is TRBV2 and J usage is TRBJ1-4, with D hard to call. This CDR3 is 13 amino acids long. CDR1 is SNHLY and CDR2 is FYNNEI in the germline V gene. The germline V and J ends were trimmed by 5 bases and 7 bases, with 11 bases remaining between them. The CDR3 loop reads CASSLEFLEKLFF. CDR3 bases: TGTGCCAGCAGTTTGGAGTTCCTTGAAAAACTGTTTTTT. Using reference TRBV2 and TRBJ1-4 for the parts outside the CDR3, the full variable domain is EPEVTQTPSHQVTQMGQEVILRCVPISNHLYFYWYRQILGQKVEFLVSFYNNEISEKSEIFDDQFSVERPDGSNFTLKIRSTKLEDSAMYFCASSLEFLEKLFFGSGTQLSVL.

Of note for this clonotype: An end of the junction does not agree with germline; a read error may underlie this. The rearrangement uses TRBV12-3 or TRBV12-4 and TRBJ2-7, with D possibly matching TRBD2 (6 bases). This CDR3 spans 14 amino acids. CDR3 in amino acids: CASGRLRNLGEQYF. The CDR3, as DNA: TGCGCCAGCGGGCGCCTTCGAAACCTGGGCGAGCAGTACTTC.

This clonotype has a count of ten or more. The V call is TRBV6-2 or TRBV6-3, the J call TRBJ2-3; D uncertain. CDR1 is MNHEY, CDR2 SVGEGT, per germline. CDR3 size: 15 residues. With 6 bases removed from V and 0 bases from J, the gap between germline ends came to 13 bases. CDR3 region: CASSPTPPSTDTQYF. For the CDR3, the DNA is TGTGCCAGCAGCCCGACCCCTCCTAGCACAGATACGCAGTATTTT.

This sequence joins TRBV7-8 and TRBJ2-7; 13 bases line up with TRBD2. CDR3 length: 16 amino acids. V was pared by 6 bases and J by 3 bases, with 8 bases of the junction left unmatched. The germline V gene has CDR1 SGHVS and CDR2 FQNEAQ. CDR3 loop: CASSKGTSGKRYEQYF. CDR3 nucleotides: TGTGCCAGCAGTAAAGGGACTAGCGGGAAGCGCTACGAGCAGTACTTC.

The chain combines TRBV30 with TRBJ1-6; D is uncertain. Per the germline V gene, CDR1 is GTSNPN and CDR2 is SVGIG (reference sequence). The CDR3 extends over 13 amino acids. The germline V and J ends were trimmed by 3 bases and 7 bases, with 10 bases remaining between them. The CDR3 protein is CAWRWGENSPLHF. In DNA form, the CDR3 reads TGTGCCTGGAGATGGGGTGAAAATTCACCCCTCCACTTT. Drawing the rest from reference TRBV30 and TRBJ1-6, the complete variable domain is SQTIHQWPATLVQPVGSPLSLECTVEGTSNPNLYWYRQAAGRGLQLLFYSVGIGQISSEVPQNLSASRPQDRQFILSSKKLLLSDSGFYLCAWRWGENSPLHFGNGTRLTVT.

This clonotype was counted ten times or more. This CDR3 reads CASSSKGGSTEAFF. CDR3 sequence (DNA): TGTGCCAGCAGCTCCAAGGGGGGCAGCACTGAAGCTTTCTTT. The genes are TRBV12-3 or TRBV12-4 and TRBJ1-1; TRBD1 might be the D (6 bases). Trimming took off 6 bases at V and 4 bases at J, with 15 bases between the two ends. This CDR3 comprises 14 residues.

This clonotype occurred a few times. The J gene is TRBJ2-7, the V gene TRBV20-1; D call uncertain. Trimming left V 3 bases short and J 0 bases short, with 15 bases between. This CDR3 comprises 15 residues. The germline V gene has CDR1 DFQATT and CDR2 SNEGSKA (reference sequence). The chain's CDR3 is CSASIRARSSYEQYF. CDR3 DNA sequence: TGCAGTGCTAGTATCCGGGCCAGGTCCTCCTACGAGCAGTACTTC.

There are many counts of this clonotype. The V call is TRBV4-2, the J call TRBJ2-7; 8 bases line up with TRBD2. The CDR3 extends over 15 amino acids. Germline V gene sequence: CDR1 LGHNA, CDR2 YNFKEQ. Trimming at V came to 2 bases and at J to 5 bases, leaving 8 bases not matched to a gene. CDR3 region: CASSQQFGGGDEQYF. The CDR3 DNA reads as TGTGCCAGCAGCCAACAGTTCGGGGGGGGCGACGAGCAGTACTTC.

V is TRBV20-1 and J is TRBJ1-4; D ambiguous. Deletions cut 2 bases from V and 8 bases from J, with 15 bases between. The germline V gene encodes CDR1 DFQATT and CDR2 SNEGSKA (reference sequence). This CDR3 has 14 amino acids. The CDR3 spells CSARNPGRSEKLFF. CDR3 sequence (DNA): TGCAGTGCTAGAAACCCCGGCAGGTCCGAAAAACTGTTTTTT.

The chain recombines TRBV5-1 with TRBJ2-3; no clear D. V gave up 4 bases and J gave up 1 base, with 13 bases separating them. This CDR3 has 15 residues. Germline-derived CDR1 and CDR2 are SGHRS and YFSETQ. CDR3 coding DNA: TGCGCCAGCAGCCCAATTCCTGGAGGCACAGATACGCAGTATTTT. Its protein product is CASSPIPGGTDTQYF.

The CDR3 sequence: CASSLDPLIAKNIQYF. The CDR3 nucleotides read TGTGCCAGCAGCTTGGATCCTTTGATAGCCAAAAACATTCAGTACTTC. V usage is TRBV5-6 and J usage is TRBJ2-4; D uncertain. V lost 0 bases, J lost 0 bases, and 10 bases lay in between. This CDR3 is 16 amino acids long. Per the germline V gene, CDR1 is SGHDT and CDR2 is YYEEEE.

V usage is TRBV5-5 and J usage is TRBJ2-1, with TRBD1 identical over 7 bases. With V trimmed by 3 bases and J by 3 bases, 3 bases remained unmatched. The CDR3 totals 14 residues. Germline CDR1 is SGHKS and CDR2 is YYEKEE (reference sequence). CDR3 protein: CASSSGQNYNEQFF. Here the CDR3 DNA reads TGTGCCAGCAGCTCGGGACAGAACTACAATGAGCAGTTCTTC.

This clonotype appeared a few times. The rearrangement links TRBV15 to TRBJ1-4, with 7 positions matching TRBD1. This CDR3 is built from 15 residues. Germline loops: CDR1 LNHNV, CDR2 YYDKDF (reference sequence). V gave up 3 bases and J gave up 3 bases; unmatched junction bases: 4. The DNA of the CDR3 is TGTGCCACCAGCAGGGGGGACAGTCCTAATGAAAAACTGTTTTTT. Its translation: CATSRGDSPNEKLFF.

This clonotype was detected a few times. This chain uses TRBV20-1 with TRBJ2-1; TRBD1 might be the D (6 bases). V dropped 3 bases and J dropped 4 bases, with 13 bases sitting between them. Germline lookup yields CDR1 DFQATT and CDR2 SNEGSKA (reference sequence). The CDR3 contains 14 residues. The CDR3 DNA sequence: TGCAGTGCTAGTAGCCTAGGGGGTTACAATGAGCAGTTCTTC. It specifies CSASSLGGYNEQFF.

In its sample, this clonotype was seen a few times. J is TRBJ2-7 and V is TRBV6-2 or TRBV6-3; no clear D. CDR1 and CDR2 from the germline V gene are MNHEY and SVGEGT. Trimming removed 5 bases from V and 3 bases from J, with 11 bases in between. The CDR3 length is 13 residues. The CDR3 nucleotides read TGTGCCAGCAGTGAGGTATTAGGCTACGAGCAGTACTTC. This sequence encodes CASSEVLGYEQYF.

This clonotype was counted at least ten times. V gene TRBV12-3 or TRBV12-4 combines with J gene TRBJ2-7; TRBD1 agrees at 9 bases. V lost 2 bases and J lost 6; bases outside the gene matches: 2. The CDR3 totals 13 residues. CDR3 residues: CASSLRQGGEQYF. The CDR3 DNA sequence: TGTGCCAGCAGTTTAAGACAGGGGGGCGAGCAGTACTTC.

There are many counts of this clonotype. J is TRBJ1-1 and V is TRBV2; D not certain. The germline CDR1 and CDR2 sequences are SNHLY and FYNNEI. The CDR3 has 14 residues. Trimming left V 3 bases short and J 4 bases short, with 12 bases between. The CDR3 region is CASSDRAQSTEAFF. For the CDR3, the DNA is TGTGCCAGCAGTGATCGGGCACAGAGCACTGAAGCTTTCTTT.

This clonotype has a handful of counts. This rearrangement joins TRBV7-2 to TRBJ2-2; D is unresolved. This CDR3 is 12 amino acids long. Trimming took off 1 base at V and 7 bases at J, with 4 bases between the two ends. Germline loops: CDR1 SGHTA, CDR2 FQGNSA. CDR3 DNA sequence: TGTGCCAGCAGCTTAGATCTCGGGGAGCTGTTTTTT. Residues: CASSLDLGELFF.

This clonotype was counted a few times. The V gene is TRBV3-1, the J gene TRBJ2-1, with D hard to call. This CDR3 spans 13 amino acids. V lost 0 bases to trimming and J lost 10 bases, with 10 bases between them. Germline lookup yields CDR1 LGHDT and CDR2 YNNKEL (reference sequence). The CDR3 loop reads CASSQDQSREQFF. In nucleotides, the CDR3 is TGTGCCAGCAGCCAAGATCAGTCTCGGGAGCAGTTCTTC.

There are many counts of this clonotype. The chain joins TRBV20-1 to TRBJ2-4; 13 positions agree with TRBD2. Germline V CDR1 and CDR2: DFQATT, SNEGSKA (reference sequence). V shed 6 bases and J 1 base; nucleotides not matched to a gene: 3. The CDR3 length is 15 residues. CDR3 coding DNA: TGCAGTGCAACTAGCGGGGGGGCCGCCAAAAACATTCAGTACTTC. Translating gives CSATSGGAAKNIQYF.

The V call is TRBV29-1, the J call TRBJ2-7, with 9 bases fitting TRBD2. J gave up 0 bases and V 5 bases, and 2 bases lay outside the gene matches. The V gene's germline CDR1 is SQVTM and CDR2 ANQGSEA. The CDR3 totals 13 residues. CDR3 in amino acids: CSVLAGSSYEQYF. Here the CDR3 DNA reads TGCAGCGTTCTAGCGGGAAGCTCCTACGAGCAGTACTTC.

This rearrangement joins TRBV11-2 to TRBJ2-1; possible D gene TRBD2, 5 bases. The CDR3 loop spans 16 amino acids. V lost 2 bases, J lost 1 base, and 12 bases lay in between. Per germline, CDR1 SGHAT and CDR2 FQNNGV. CDR3 amino acids: CASSLLSRASYNEQFF. In DNA, the CDR3 is TGTGCCAGCAGCTTACTCTCGCGGGCGTCCTACAATGAGCAGTTCTTC.

This clonotype was seen more than once but under ten times. Here the CDR3 DNA reads TGTGCCAGCAGTTACTCGAGAGGGGATGGAAACCCTCGCACAGATACGCAGTATTTT. The encoded protein is CASSYSRGDGNPRTDTQYF. The V gene is TRBV6-2 or TRBV6-3, the J gene TRBJ2-3; D could derive from TRBD1 or TRBD2 (5 bases each). CDR1 MNHEY and CDR2 SVGEGT come from the germline V gene. V dropped 0 bases and J dropped 1 base, with 20 bases sitting between them. CDR3 length equals 19 residues.

The chain employs TRBV12-3 or TRBV12-4 and TRBJ2-7; a possible D gene is TRBD1 (8 bases). The CDR3 is 16 residues long. Trimming cost V 6 bases and J 3 bases, with 21 bases left between them. This CDR3 is CASSTGGGGAYYEQYF. Written as DNA, the CDR3 is TGTGCCAGCAGCACAGGGGGAGGGGGCGCGTACTACGAGCAGTACTTC.

This chain links TRBV12-3 or TRBV12-4 with TRBJ2-3; no definite D call. The CDR3 loop spans 12 amino acids. V shed 1 base and J shed 10 bases, with 9 bases lying between them. The CDR3 nucleotides are TGTGCCAGCAGTTTAGACAGCGTTTCGCAGTATTTT. It encodes CASSLDSVSQYF.